This is a list of T cell receptor beta chains from one sample in a study of shared clonotypes between healthy human individuals. Generated by immunoSEQ multiplex PCR, the TCRdb table keeps only in-frame clones and is missing some. The sample has about 1,900,000 clones, approximately 95% seen once. The sample consisted of naive CD8+ T cells sorted from blood. The source of these receptors is a man aged 18 to 29 in good health. CDR3s include the opening cysteine and the closing phenylalanine or tryptophan. Fields, in order: clone size, V gene, J gene, D gene, CDR3 DNA, CDR3 protein. D genes are given only for firm matches. Part of the rows lack a size; the others show once, few, many or a class for expanded clones.

>.|TRBV5-6|TRBJ2-7|.
TGTGCCAGCAGCTTGCTTGCGGACGAGCAGTACTTC
CASSLLADEQYF
>.|TRBV10-3|TRBJ1-1|.
TGTGCCATCAGTGAGTCTTACGAGAACACTGAAGCTTTCTTT
CAISESYENTEAFF
>once|TRBV28|TRBJ2-5|.
TGTGCCAGCAGTTTACAGGGAGGAGAGACCCAGTACTTC
CASSLQGGETQYF
>.|TRBV10-3|TRBJ2-2|TRBD1
TGTGCCATCAGTGAGAGGCAGGGGGATGGCGGGGAGCTGTTTTTT
CAISERQGDGGELFF
>.|TRBV6-5|TRBJ2-3|.
TGTGCCAGCAGTTACTTCGGGGAAGATACGCAGTATTTT
CASSYFGEDTQYF
>once|TRBV19|TRBJ2-2|TRBD2
TGTGCCAGTAGTATTGCGGGAGGTTCCTTCACCGGGGAGCTGTTTTTT
CASSIAGGSFTGELFF
>.|TRBV6-5|TRBJ1-1|TRBD1
TGTGCCAGCAGTCAGGGGGCGCCCACTGAAGCTTTCTTT
CASSQGAPTEAFF
>.|TRBV5-6|TRBJ2-1|.
TGTGCCAGCAGCTTTGTGCCTGGTGGGGGCAATGAGCAGTTCTTC
CASSFVPGGGNEQFF
>.|TRBV10-3|TRBJ1-3|TRBD1
TGTGCCATCAGTGCGGGGACAGGGGGCTCTGGAAACACCATATATTTT
CAISAGTGGSGNTIYF
>.|TRBV7-2|TRBJ1-1|.
TGTGCCAGCAGCTTAGGGGTCGGGGGCACTGAAGCTTTCTTT
CASSLGVGGTEAFF
>.|TRBV4-3|TRBJ2-7|.
TGCGCCAGCAGCCAAGACTATTACCCCTACGAGCAGTACTTC
CASSQDYYPYEQYF
>.|TRBV27|TRBJ2-7|.
TGTGCCAGCAGTTTACGGACAACCTACGAGCAGTACTTC
CASSLRTTYEQYF
>.|TRBV23-1|TRBJ1-6|.
TGCGCCAGCAGTCACCATTTGTCTCACCCCCTCCACTTT
CASSHHLSHPLHF
>.|TRBV4-2|TRBJ1-5|.
TGTGCCAGCAGCCAAGAAGCGGGGCAGGGGAATCAGCCCCAGCATTTT
CASSQEAGQGNQPQHF
>.|TRBV6-1|TRBJ2-7|TRBD2
TGTGCCAGCAGTGAAAGCCTTCTAGCGGGAGATCTCTACGAGCAGTACTTC
CASSESLLAGDLYEQYF